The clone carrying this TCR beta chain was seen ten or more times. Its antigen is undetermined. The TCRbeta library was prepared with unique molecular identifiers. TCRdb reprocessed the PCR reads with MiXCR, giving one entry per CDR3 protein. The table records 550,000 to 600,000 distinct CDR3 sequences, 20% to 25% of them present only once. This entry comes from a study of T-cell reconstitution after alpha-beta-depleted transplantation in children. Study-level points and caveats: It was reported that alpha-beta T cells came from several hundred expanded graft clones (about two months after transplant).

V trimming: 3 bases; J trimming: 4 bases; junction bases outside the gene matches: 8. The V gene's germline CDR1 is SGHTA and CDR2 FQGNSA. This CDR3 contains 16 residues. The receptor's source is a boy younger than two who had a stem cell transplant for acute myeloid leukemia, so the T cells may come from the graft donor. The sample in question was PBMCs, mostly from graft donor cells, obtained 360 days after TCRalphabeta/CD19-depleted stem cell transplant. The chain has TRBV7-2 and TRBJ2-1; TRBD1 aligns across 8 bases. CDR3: CASSFFRDRPYNEQFF. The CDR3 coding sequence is TGTGCCAGCAGCTTCTTCCGGGACAGGCCTTACAATGAGCAGTTCTTC.